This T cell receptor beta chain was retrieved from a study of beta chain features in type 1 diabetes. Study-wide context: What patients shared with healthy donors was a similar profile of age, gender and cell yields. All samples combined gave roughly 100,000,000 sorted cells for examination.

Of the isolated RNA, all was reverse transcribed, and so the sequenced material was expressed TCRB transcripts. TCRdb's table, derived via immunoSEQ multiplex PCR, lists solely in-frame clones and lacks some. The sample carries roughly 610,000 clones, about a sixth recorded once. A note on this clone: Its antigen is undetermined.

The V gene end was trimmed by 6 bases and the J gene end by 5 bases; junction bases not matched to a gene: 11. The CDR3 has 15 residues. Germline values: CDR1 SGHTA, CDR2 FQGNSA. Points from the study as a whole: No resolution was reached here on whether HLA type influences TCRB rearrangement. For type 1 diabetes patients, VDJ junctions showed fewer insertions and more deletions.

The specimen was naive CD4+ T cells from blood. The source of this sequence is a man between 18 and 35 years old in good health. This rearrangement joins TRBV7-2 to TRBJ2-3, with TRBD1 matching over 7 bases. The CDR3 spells CASSRSPGTVDTQYF. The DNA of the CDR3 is TGTGCCAGCAGTCGATCCCCCGGGACAGTAGATACGCAGTATTTT.